What follows describes a single T cell receptor beta chain. What it recognizes is unknown. Between the trimmed V and J ends, which lost 8 bases and 0 bases, there was a span of 13 bases. The germline gives CDR1 MNHNS, CDR2 SASEGT. CDR3 size: 14 residues. Per the original data handling: Junction-only sequences produced by ImmunoSEQ had no quality scores, so filtering differed. Assay used: immunoSEQ multiplex PCR; TCRdb lists only in-frame clones, some missing. V and J calls plus clone size are reproduced from that table; the DNA served to infer D and trimming. The data show 110,000 or so clones, with about 67% seen just once and around 24% held by the top ten. This record belongs to a study of shared clonotypes between healthy human individuals. Whole-study findings and limits: It was the non-shared clonotypes that had lower generation probabilities than clonotypes shared by all four donors.

This clonotype originated in a woman aged 25-40 years in good health. The chain uses TRBV6-1 and TRBJ1-1, with a tentative D call TRBD1 (6 bases). Sequencing was performed on memory CD8+ T cells sorted from blood. Subset specified: CD45RO+ cells pooled with CCR7-negative TemRA cells. CDR3 region: CASGSRTVNTEAFF. For the CDR3, the DNA is TGTGCCAGCGGGTCTAGGACAGTGAACACTGAAGCTTTCTTT.